Each of the 14 T cell receptor beta chains below was sequenced from the same sample in a study of blood T cell repertoires in COVID-19. TCRdb's copy holds only in-frame clones and misses some; the assay was immunoSEQ multiplex PCR. The table records 150,000 or so clones, approximately 83% of them present only once. Source material: peripheral blood. The receptors stem from a woman aged 55-70 years with acute or convalescent COVID-19.

Concerning this clone: Other nucleotide sequences in the sample specify the same CDR3. The chain has TRBV3-1 (or the pseudogene TRBV3-2) and TRBJ1-1; D not certain. Germline V gives CDR1 LGHDT, CDR2 YNNKEL (reference sequence). V lost 1 base, J lost 5 bases, and 8 bases lay in between. The CDR3 covers 13 residues. CDR3 DNA: TGTGCCAGCAGCCAAGGCGGAGGGACTGAAGCTTTCTTT. It codes for CASSQGGGTEAFF.

This clone showed up just once. Germline is not matched at one junction end, which may reflect a read error. The rearrangement links TRBV3-1 (or the pseudogene TRBV3-2) to TRBJ2-3, with a weak D call TRBD1 (6 bases). The CDR3 spans 13 residues. Germline V gene data show CDR1 as LGHDT and CDR2 as YNNKEL (reference sequence). The CDR3 DNA reads TGTGCCAGCAGCCAAGATCTCGGAACCGGACAGTCTTTT. Translated, it gives CASSQDLGTGQSF.

The chain employs TRBV28 and TRBJ1-5; 9 positions match TRBD1. Germline CDR1 MDHEN, CDR2 SYDVKM. The CDR3 totals 14 residues. V gave up 4 bases and J gave up 5 bases; unmatched junction bases: 3. The CDR3 DNA sequence: TGTGCCAGCAGTTCGGGACAGGGCGATCAGCCCCAGCATTTT. Translated: CASSSGQGDQPQHF.

This chain joins TRBV6-5 and TRBJ1-5, with D maybe TRBD1 (5 bases). The CDR3 totals 14 residues. Germline CDR1 MNHEY, CDR2 SVGAGI. V dropped 5 bases and J dropped 6 bases, with 14 bases sitting between them. The CDR3 is CASSPVQGGQPQHF. The CDR3 DNA follows: TGTGCCAGCAGTCCCGTGCAGGGCGGTCAGCCCCAGCATTTT.

The chain has TRBV3-1 (or the pseudogene TRBV3-2) and TRBJ1-2; D remains unclear. The CDR3 extends over 17 amino acids. Germline V gene lookup returns CDR1 LGHDT and CDR2 YNNKEL (reference sequence). Trimming took 0 bases from V and 4 from J, leaving 18 bases between them. CDR3 protein: CASSQDRLWARPYGYTF. DNA of the CDR3: TGTGCCAGCAGCCAAGACCGGCTGTGGGCCCGGCCCTATGGCTACACCTTC.

The V call is TRBV6-5, the J call TRBJ1-2; 8 nucleotides agree with TRBD1. The CDR3 consists of 14 residues. The germline V gene has CDR1 MNHEY and CDR2 SVGAGI. Losses at the gene ends were 5 bases for V and 3 bases for J; bases not matched to a gene: 5. Here the CDR3 DNA reads TGTGCCAGCAGTCTCGGGACAGGATACTATGGCTACACCTTC. This translates into CASSLGTGYYGYTF.

This rearrangement joins TRBV14 to TRBJ1-1; perhaps TRBD1 as D (5 bases). V was clipped by 4 bases and J by 4 bases, with 10 bases between them. The CDR3 runs to 13 residues. The germline V gene has CDR1 SGHDN and CDR2 FVKESK. The CDR3 region is CASSPGGSTEAFF. The DNA for the CDR3 is TGTGCCAGCAGCCCGGGGGGGAGCACTGAAGCTTTCTTT.

This chain links TRBV3-1 (or the pseudogene TRBV3-2) with TRBJ2-1; 11 bases match TRBD2. Germline lookup yields CDR1 LGHDT and CDR2 YNNKEL (reference sequence). Trimming cost V 2 bases and J 12 bases; bases outside gene matches: 3. This CDR3 is built from 13 residues. The DNA for the CDR3 is TGTGCCAGCAGCCAACCTAGCGGGGGGTTGCAGTTCTTC. Protein sequence: CASSQPSGGLQFF.

The rearrangement uses TRBV5-6 and TRBJ1-5, with 9 bases identical to TRBD1. Germline assignment: CDR1 SGHDT and CDR2 YYEEEE. The CDR3 has 18 residues. Trimming at V came to 0 bases and at J to 2 bases, leaving 9 bases not matched to a gene. Here the CDR3 reads CASSLGGQGITGNQPQHF. In DNA form, the CDR3 reads TGTGCCAGCAGCTTGGGTGGACAGGGGATTACGGGCAATCAGCCCCAGCATTTT.

This clone is a singleton in its sample. The chain recombines TRBV2 with TRBJ2-3; D might be TRBD2 (5 bases). The CDR3 covers 15 residues. V lost 3 bases and J lost 1, with 11 bases in between. From germline, CDR1 is SNHLY and CDR2 FYNNEI. CDR3 sequence (DNA): TGTGCCAGCAGTGAGGAGGTGGCGCGCACAGATACGCAGTATTTT. Encoded protein: CASSEEVARTDTQYF.

J is TRBJ1-2 and V is TRBV11-2, with D uncertain. Germline V gene data show CDR1 as SGHAT and CDR2 as FQNNGV. The CDR3 has 14 amino acids. Trimming removed 5 bases at V and 3 bases at J, with 13 bases between. CDR3 loop: CASSPERLYYGYTF. CDR3 nucleotide sequence: TGTGCCAGCAGCCCAGAGAGGCTTTACTATGGCTACACCTTC.

The chain uses TRBV10-3 and TRBJ1-2; weak D call: TRBD1 (5 bases). Germline CDR1 is ENHRY and CDR2 is SYGVKD. V dropped 0 bases and J dropped 5 bases, with 7 bases sitting between them. This CDR3 has 13 amino acids. The CDR3 nucleotides are TGTGCCATCAGTGAGTCGACAGTGTATGGCTACACCTTC. Its translation is CAISESTVYGYTF.

The J gene is TRBJ2-5, the V gene TRBV28, with 7 positions matching TRBD1. The J segment lost 4 bases and the V segment lost 4 bases, leaving 6 bases of the junction unmatched. Germline lookup yields CDR1 MDHEN and CDR2 SYDVKM. The CDR3 contains 14 residues. CDR3 sequence: CASSWTGRLETQYF. The CDR3 DNA reads as TGTGCCAGCAGTTGGACAGGACGATTAGAGACCCAGTACTTC.

For this clone: Within the sample, other DNA sequences also encode this same CDR3. Here the CDR3 reads CASSIGGNTEAFF. The CDR3 region has the DNA TGTGCCAGTAGTATAGGAGGGAACACTGAAGCTTTCTTT. The rearrangement uses TRBV19 and TRBJ1-1; the D is unclear. Germline values: CDR1 LNHDA, CDR2 SQIVND (reference sequence). The V end lost 1 base, the J end lost 1 base, and 4 bases lay between the germline ends. CDR3 length equals 13 residues.